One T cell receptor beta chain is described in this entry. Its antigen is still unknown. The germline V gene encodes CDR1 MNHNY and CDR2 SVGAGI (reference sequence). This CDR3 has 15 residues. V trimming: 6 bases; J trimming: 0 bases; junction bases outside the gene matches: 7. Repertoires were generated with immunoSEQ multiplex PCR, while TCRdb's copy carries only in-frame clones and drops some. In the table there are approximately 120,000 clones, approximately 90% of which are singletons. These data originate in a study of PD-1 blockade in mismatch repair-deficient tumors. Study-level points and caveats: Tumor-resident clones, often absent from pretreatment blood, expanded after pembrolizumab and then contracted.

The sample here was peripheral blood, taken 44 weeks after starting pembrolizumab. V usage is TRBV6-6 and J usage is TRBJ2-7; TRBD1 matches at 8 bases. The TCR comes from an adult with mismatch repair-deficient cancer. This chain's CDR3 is CASSATGTGSYEQYF. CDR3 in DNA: TGTGCCAGCAGCGCTACCGGGACAGGCTCCTACGAGCAGTACTTC.